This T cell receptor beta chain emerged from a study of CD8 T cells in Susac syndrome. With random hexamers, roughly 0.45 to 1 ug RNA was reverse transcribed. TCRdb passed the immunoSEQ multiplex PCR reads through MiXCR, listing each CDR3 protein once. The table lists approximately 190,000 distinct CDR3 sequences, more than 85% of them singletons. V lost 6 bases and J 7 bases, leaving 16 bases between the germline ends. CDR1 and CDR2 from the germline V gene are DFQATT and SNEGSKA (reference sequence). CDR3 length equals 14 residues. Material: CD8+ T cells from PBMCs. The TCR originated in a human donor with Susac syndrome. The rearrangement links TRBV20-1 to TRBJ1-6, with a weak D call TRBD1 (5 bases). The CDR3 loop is CSASRGAGNSPLHF. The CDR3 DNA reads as TGCAGTGCCTCCCGGGGCGCGGGAAATTCACCCCTCCACTTT.